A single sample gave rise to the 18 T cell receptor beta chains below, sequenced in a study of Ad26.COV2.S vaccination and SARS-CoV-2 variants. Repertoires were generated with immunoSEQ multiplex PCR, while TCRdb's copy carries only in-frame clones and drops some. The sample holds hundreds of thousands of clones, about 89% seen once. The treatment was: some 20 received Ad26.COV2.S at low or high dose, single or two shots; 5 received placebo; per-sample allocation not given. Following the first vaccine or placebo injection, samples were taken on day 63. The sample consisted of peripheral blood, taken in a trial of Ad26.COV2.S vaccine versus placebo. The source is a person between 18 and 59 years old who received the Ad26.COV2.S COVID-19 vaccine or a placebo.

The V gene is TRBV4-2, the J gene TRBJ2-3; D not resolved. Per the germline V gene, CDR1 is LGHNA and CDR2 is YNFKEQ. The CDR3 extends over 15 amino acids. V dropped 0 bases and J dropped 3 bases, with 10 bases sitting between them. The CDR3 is CASSQETFGTDTQYF. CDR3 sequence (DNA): TGTGCCAGCAGCCAAGAAACGTTTGGGACAGATACGCAGTATTTT.

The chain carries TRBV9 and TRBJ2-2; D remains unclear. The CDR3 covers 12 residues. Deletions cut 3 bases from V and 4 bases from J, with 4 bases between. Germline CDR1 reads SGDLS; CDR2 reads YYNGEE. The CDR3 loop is CASSAITGELFF. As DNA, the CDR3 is TGTGCCAGCAGCGCCATCACCGGGGAGCTGTTTTTT.

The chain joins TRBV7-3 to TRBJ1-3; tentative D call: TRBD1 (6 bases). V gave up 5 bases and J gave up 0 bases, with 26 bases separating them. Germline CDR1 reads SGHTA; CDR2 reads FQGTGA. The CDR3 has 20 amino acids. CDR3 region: CASSPSGWAGGPASGNTIYF. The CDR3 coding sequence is TGTGCCAGCAGCCCCTCAGGGTGGGCCGGGGGGCCCGCCTCTGGAAACACCATATATTTT.

This chain's CDR3 is CANRYGTGGCQRGYTF. The CDR3 DNA follows: TGTGCCAACCGATACGGGACAGGGGGTTGTCAACGGGGCTACACCTTC. The rearrangement links TRBV9 to TRBJ1-2; 11 nucleotides match TRBD1. Trimming removed 9 bases from V and 8 bases from J; junction bases left unmatched: 18. Per the germline V gene, CDR1 is SGDLS and CDR2 is YYNGEE. The CDR3 totals 16 residues.

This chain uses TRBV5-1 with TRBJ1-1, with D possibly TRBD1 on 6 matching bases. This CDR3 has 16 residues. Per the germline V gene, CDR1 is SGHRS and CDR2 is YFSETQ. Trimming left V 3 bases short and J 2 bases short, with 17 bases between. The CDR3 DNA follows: TGCGCCAGCAGCTCCCGGACAGAAATACCCAACACTGAAGCTTTCTTT. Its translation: CASSSRTEIPNTEAFF.

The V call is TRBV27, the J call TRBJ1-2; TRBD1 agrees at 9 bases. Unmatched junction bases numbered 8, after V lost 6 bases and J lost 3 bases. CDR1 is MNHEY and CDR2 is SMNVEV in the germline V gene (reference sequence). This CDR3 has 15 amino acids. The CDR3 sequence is CASSSPGQGYYGYTF. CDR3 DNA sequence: TGTGCCAGCAGCTCACCGGGACAGGGATACTATGGCTACACCTTC.

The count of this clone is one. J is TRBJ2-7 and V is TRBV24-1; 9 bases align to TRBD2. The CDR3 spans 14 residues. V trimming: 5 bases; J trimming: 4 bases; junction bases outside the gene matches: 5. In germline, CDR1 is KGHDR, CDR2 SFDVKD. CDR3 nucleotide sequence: TGTGCCACCAGTGCCAGCGGGAGGTTATACGAGCAGTACTTC. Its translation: CATSASGRLYEQYF.

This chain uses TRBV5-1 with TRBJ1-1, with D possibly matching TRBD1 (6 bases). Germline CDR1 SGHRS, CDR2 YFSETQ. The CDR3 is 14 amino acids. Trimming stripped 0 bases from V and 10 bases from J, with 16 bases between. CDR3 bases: TGCGCCAGCAGCTTGGGCATACAGGGAAGTGGAGCTTTCTTT. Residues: CASSLGIQGSGAFF.

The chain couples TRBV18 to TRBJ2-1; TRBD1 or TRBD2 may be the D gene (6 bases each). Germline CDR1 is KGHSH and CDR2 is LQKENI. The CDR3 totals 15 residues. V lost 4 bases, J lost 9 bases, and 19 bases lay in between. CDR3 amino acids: CASSRELGGRGEQFF. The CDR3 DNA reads TGTGCCAGCTCACGAGAATTGGGGGGCCGGGGTGAGCAGTTCTTC.

Here the CDR3 reads CASNPGTVVEKLFF. The DNA for the CDR3 is TGTGCCAGCAACCCCGGGACAGTCGTTGAAAAACTGTTTTTT. This sequence joins TRBV2 and TRBJ1-4; 7 bases are a match to TRBD1. Germline trimming cut 7 bases from V and 7 bases from J; bases unmatched to any gene: 9. This CDR3 region has 14 residues. In germline, CDR1 is SNHLY, CDR2 FYNNEI.

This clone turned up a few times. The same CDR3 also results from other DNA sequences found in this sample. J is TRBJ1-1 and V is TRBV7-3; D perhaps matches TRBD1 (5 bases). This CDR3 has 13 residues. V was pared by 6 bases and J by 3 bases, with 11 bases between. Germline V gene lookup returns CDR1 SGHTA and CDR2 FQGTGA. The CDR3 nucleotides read TGTGCCAGCAGTCTGCAGGGTGACACTGAAGCTTTCTTT. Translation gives CASSLQGDTEAFF.

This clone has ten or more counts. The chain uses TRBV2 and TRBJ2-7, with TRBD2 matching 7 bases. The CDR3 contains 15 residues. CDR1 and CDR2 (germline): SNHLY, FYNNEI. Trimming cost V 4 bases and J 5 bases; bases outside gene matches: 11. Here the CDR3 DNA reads TGTGCCAGCAGTGTGATGGGGGGGAGAACGAACGAGCAGTACTTC. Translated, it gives CASSVMGGRTNEQYF.

The CDR3 nucleotides read TGTGCCAGTAGTCCGCAGGGGGCGATCTCCTACGAGCAGTACTTC. It encodes CASSPQGAISYEQYF. The V gene is TRBV19, the J gene TRBJ2-7; 8 nucleotides agree with TRBD1. CDR3 length equals 15 residues. CDR1 is LNHDA and CDR2 is SQIVND in the germline V gene (reference sequence). The junction had 6 bases not matched to a gene; V was cut back by 5 bases and J by 0 bases.

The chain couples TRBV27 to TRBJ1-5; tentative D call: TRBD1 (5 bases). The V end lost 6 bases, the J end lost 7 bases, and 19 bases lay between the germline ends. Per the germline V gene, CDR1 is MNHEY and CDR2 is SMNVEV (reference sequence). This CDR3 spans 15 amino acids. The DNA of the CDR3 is TGTGCCAGCAGCTATGAAGGCAGGGCAGGCCAGCCCCAGCATTTT. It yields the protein CASSYEGRAGQPQHF.

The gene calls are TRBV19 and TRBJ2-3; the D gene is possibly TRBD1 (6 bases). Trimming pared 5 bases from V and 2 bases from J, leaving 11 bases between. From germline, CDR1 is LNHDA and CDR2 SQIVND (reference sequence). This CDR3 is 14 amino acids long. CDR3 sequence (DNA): TGTGCCAGTAGTTGGGACATGTACACAGATACGCAGTATTTT. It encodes CASSWDMYTDTQYF.

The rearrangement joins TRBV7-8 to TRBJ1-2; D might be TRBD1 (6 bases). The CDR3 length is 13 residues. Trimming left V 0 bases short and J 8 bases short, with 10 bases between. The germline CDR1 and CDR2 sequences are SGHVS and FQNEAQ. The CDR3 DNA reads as TGTGCCAGCAGCTTAGCGGGGGCTAGGGGCTACACCTTC. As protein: CASSLAGARGYTF.

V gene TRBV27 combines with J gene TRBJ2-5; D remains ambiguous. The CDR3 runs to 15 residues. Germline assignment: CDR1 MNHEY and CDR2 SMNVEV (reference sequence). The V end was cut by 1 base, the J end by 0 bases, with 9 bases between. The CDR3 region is CASSLFTAYQETQYF. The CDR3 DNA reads TGTGCCAGCAGTTTATTTACGGCGTACCAAGAGACCCAGTACTTC.

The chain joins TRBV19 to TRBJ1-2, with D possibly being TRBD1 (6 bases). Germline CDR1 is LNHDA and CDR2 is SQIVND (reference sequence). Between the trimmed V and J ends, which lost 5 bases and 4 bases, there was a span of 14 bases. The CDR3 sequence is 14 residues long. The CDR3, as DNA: TGTGCCAGTAGTCTGACAGGATTCCGCTATGGCTACACCTTC. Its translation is CASSLTGFRYGYTF.